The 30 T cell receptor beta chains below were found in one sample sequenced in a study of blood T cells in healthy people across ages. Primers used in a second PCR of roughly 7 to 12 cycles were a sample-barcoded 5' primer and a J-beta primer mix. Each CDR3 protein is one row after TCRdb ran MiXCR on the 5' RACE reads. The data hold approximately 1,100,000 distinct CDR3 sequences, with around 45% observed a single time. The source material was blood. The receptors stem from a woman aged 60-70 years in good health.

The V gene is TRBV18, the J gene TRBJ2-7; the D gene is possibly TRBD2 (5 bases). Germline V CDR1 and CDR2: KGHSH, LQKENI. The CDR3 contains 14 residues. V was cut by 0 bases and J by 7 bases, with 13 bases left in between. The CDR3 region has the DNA TGTGCCAGCTCACCACCGGTGCAGCCGGGAGAGCAGTACTTC. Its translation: CASSPPVQPGEQYF.

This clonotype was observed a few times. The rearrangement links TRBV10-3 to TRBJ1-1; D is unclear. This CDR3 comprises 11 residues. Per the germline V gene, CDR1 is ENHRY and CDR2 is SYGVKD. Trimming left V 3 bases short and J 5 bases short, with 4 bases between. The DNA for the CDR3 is TGTGCCATCAGTGAACTGACTGAAGCTTTCTTT. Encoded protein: CAISELTEAFF.

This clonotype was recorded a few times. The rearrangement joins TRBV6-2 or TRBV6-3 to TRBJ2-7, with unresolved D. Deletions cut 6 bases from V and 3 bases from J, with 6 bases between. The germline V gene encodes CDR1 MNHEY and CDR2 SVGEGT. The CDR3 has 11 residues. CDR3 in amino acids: CASRYDYEQYF. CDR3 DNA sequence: TGTGCCAGCAGATACGACTACGAGCAGTACTTC.

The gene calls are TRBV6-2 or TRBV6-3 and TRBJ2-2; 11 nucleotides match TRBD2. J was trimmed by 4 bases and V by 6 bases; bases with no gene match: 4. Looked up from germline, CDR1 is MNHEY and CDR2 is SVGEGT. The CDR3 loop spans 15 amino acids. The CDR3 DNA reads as TGTGCCAGCAGACTAGCGGGAGCGAGCACCGGGGAGCTGTTTTTT. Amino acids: CASRLAGASTGELFF.

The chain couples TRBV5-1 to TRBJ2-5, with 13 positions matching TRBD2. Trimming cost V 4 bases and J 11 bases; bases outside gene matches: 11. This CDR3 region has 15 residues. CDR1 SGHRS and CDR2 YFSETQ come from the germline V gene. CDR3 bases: TGCGCCAGCAGCACCGGGACTAGCGGGATTTTGGAGCAGTACTTC. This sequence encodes CASSTGTSGILEQYF.

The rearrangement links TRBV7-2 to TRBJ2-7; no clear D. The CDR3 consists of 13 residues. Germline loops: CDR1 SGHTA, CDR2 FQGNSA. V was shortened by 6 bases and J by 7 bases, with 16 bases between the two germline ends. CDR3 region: CASSFSWANEQYF. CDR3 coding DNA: TGTGCCAGCAGTTTTAGCTGGGCCAATGAGCAGTACTTC.

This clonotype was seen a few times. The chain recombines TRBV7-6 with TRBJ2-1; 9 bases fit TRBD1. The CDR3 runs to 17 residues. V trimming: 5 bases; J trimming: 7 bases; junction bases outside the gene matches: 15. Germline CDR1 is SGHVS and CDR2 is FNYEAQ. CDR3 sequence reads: CASSAPLQGAPENEQFF. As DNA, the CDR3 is TGTGCCAGCAGCGCCCCCTTACAGGGGGCTCCCGAAAATGAGCAGTTCTTC.

CDR3 in amino acids: CASRRTGTSGTDTQYF. The CDR3 nucleotides read TGTGCCAGCAGACGTACAGGGACTAGCGGGACAGATACGCAGTATTTT. This chain joins TRBV6-5 and TRBJ2-3, with 12 bases lining up with TRBD2. Trimming removed 6 bases from V and 3 bases from J; junction bases left unmatched: 7. CDR1 MNHEY and CDR2 SVGAGI come from the germline V gene. This CDR3 comprises 16 residues.

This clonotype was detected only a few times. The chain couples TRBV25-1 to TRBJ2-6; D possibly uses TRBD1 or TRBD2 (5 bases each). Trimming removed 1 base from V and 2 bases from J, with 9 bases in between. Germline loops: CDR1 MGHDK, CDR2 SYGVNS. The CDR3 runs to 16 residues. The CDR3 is CASSEFMGAGANVLTF. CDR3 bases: TGTGCCAGCAGTGAATTTATGGGGGCTGGGGCCAACGTCCTGACTTTC.

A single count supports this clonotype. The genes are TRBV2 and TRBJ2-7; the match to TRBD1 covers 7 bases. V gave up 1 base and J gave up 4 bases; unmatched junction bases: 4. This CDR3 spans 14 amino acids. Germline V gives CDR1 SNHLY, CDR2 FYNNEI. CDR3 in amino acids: CASSEVRGPYEQYF. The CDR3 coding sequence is TGTGCCAGCAGTGAAGTTAGGGGGCCGTACGAGCAGTACTTC.

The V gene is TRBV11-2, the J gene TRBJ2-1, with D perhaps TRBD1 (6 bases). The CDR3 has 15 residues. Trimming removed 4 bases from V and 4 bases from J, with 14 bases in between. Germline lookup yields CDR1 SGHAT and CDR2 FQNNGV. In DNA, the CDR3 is TGTGCCAGCAGCTCGACAGGAGCGAGATACAATGAGCAGTTCTTC. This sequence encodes CASSSTGARYNEQFF.

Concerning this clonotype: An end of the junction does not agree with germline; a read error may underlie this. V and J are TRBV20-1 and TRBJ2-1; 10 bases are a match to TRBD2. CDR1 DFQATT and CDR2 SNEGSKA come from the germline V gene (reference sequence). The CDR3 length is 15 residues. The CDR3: CSARTTSGKYNEQFF. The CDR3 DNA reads TGTAGTGCTAGAACAACTAGCGGGAAGTACAATGAGCAGTTCTTC.

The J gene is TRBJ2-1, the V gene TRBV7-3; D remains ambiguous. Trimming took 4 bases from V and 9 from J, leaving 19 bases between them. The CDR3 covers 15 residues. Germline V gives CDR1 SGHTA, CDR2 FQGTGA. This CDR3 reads CASSSTGGGSSEQFF. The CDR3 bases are TGTGCCAGCAGCTCCACCGGTGGCGGCTCATCTGAGCAGTTCTTC.

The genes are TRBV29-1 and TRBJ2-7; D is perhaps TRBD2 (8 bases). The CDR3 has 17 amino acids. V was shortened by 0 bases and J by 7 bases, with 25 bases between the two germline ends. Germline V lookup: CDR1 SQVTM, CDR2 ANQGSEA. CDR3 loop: CSVEDWRKGGGGNEQYF. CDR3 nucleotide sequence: TGCAGCGTTGAAGATTGGAGAAAAGGGGGCGGGGGGAATGAGCAGTACTTC.

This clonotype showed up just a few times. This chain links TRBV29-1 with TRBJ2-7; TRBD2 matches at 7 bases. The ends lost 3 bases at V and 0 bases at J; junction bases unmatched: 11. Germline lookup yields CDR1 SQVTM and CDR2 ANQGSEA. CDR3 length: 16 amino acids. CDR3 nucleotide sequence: TGCAGCGTTGATGGGGTTCGCGGCGGGAGCTCCTACGAGCAGTACTTC. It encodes CSVDGVRGGSSYEQYF.

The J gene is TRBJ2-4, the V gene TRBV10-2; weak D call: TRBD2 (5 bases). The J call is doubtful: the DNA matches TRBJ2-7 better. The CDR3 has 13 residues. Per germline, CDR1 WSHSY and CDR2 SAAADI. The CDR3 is CASTGVTSGEQYF. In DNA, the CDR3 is TGCGCCAGCACCGGGGTCACTAGTGGCGAGCAGTACTTC.

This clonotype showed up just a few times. The CDR3 DNA is TGTGCCAGCGGTTTTTCCCACAATGAGCAGTACTTC. This encodes CASGFSHNEQYF. J is TRBJ2-5 and V is TRBV7-2, with unresolved D. Trimming took off 8 bases at V and 11 bases at J, with 18 bases between the two ends. This CDR3 is 12 amino acids long. Germline-derived CDR1 and CDR2 are SGHTA and FQGNSA.

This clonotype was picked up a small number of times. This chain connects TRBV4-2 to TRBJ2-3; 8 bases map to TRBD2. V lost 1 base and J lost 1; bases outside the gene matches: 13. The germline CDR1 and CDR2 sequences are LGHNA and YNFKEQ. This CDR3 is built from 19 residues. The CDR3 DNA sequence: TGTGCCAGCAGCCAAGGAGAGCGGGGCGGGAGGACCCGCACAGATACGCAGTATTTT. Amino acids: CASSQGERGGRTRTDTQYF.

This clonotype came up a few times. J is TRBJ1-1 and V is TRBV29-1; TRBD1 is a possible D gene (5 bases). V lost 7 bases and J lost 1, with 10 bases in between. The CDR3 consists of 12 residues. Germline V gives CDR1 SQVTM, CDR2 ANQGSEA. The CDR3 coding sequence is TGCAGCGCCGTGGGGACGAACACTGAAGCTTTCTTT. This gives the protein CSAVGTNTEAFF. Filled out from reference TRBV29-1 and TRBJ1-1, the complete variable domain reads SAVISQKPSRDICQRGTSLTIQCQVDSQVTMMFWYRQQPGQSLTLIATANQGSEATYESGFVIDKFPISRPNLTFSTLTVSNMSPEDSSIYLCSAVGTNTEAFFGQGTRLTVV.

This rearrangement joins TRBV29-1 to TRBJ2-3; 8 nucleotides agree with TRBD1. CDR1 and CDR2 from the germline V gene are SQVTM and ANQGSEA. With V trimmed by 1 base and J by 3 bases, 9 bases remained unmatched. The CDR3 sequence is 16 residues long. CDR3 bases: TGCAGCGTTGAAGTTGCGGGCAGGGGGCCTACAGATACGCAGTATTTT. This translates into CSVEVAGRGPTDTQYF.

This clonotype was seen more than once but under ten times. The CDR3 nucleotides read TGTGCCAGCAGTTATGCCGTCGGACTAGCGGGGAACTACGAGCAGTACTTC. This gives the protein CASSYAVGLAGNYEQYF. This chain uses TRBV6-2 or TRBV6-3 with TRBJ2-7; 12 nucleotides line up with TRBD2. V shed 3 bases and J 3 bases; nucleotides not matched to a gene: 9. The CDR3 totals 17 residues. In germline, CDR1 is MNHEY, CDR2 SVGEGT.

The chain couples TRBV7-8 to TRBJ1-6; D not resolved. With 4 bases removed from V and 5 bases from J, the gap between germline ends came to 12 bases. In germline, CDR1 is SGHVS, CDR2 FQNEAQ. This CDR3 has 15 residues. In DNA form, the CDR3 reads TGTGCCAGCAGCTCAACCGGTCCGGATAATTCACCCCTCCACTTT. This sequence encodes CASSSTGPDNSPLHF.

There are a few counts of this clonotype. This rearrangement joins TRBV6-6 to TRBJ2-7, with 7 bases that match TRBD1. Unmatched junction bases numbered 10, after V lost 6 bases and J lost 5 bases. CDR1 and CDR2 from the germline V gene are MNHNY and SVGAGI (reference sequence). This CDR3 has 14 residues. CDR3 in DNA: TGTGCCAGCAGCTCTCCCAGGGGGAGTGACGAGCAGTACTTC. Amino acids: CASSSPRGSDEQYF.

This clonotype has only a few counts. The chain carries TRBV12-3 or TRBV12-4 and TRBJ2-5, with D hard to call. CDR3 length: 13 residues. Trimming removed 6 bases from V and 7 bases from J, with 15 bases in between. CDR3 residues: CASSSSGAGTQYF. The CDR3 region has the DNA TGTGCCAGCAGCTCCTCAGGCGCCGGGACCCAGTACTTC.

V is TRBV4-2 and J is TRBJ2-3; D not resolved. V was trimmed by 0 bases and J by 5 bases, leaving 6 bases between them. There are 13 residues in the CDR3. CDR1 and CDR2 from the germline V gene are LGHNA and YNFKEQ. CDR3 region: CASSQDRKDTQYF. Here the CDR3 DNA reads TGTGCCAGCAGCCAAGATCGGAAAGATACGCAGTATTTT.

This CDR3 is CASSFQSDGVYGYTF. CDR3 coding DNA: TGTGCCAGCAGTTTCCAGAGCGACGGGGTCTATGGCTACACCTTC. The chain links TRBV27 to TRBJ1-2; D is undetermined. From germline, CDR1 is MNHEY and CDR2 SMNVEV (reference sequence). Trimming removed 3 bases at V and 4 bases at J, with 15 bases between. This CDR3 has 15 amino acids.

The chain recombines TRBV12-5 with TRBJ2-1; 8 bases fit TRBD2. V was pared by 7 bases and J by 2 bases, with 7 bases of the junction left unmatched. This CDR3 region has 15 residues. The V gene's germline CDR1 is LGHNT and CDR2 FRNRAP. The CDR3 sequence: CASARSGGTYNEQFF. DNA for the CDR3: TGTGCTAGTGCCCGAAGCGGGGGAACCTACAATGAGCAGTTCTTC.

The CDR3 DNA follows: TGTGCCAGCAGCATAGTTGGTGGTAGCACAGATACGCAGTATTTT. It encodes CASSIVGGSTDTQYF. This chain connects TRBV7-8 to TRBJ2-3, with D unclear. V lost 5 bases, J lost 0 bases, and 12 bases lay in between. The CDR3 sequence is 15 residues long. Germline V gene lookup returns CDR1 SGHVS and CDR2 FQNEAQ.

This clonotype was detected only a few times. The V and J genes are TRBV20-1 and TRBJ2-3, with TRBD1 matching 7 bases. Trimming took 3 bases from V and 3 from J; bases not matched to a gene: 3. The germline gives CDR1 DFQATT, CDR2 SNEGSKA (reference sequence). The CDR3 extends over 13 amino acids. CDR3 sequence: CSASKTGTDTQYF. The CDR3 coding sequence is TGCAGTGCTAGCAAGACAGGGACAGATACGCAGTATTTT.

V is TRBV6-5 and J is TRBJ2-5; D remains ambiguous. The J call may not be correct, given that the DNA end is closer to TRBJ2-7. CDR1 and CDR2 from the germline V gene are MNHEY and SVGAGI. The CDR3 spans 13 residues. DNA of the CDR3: TGTGCCAGCAGTTACCTCGGGTACTACGAGCAGTACTTC. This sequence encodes CASSYLGYYEQYF.